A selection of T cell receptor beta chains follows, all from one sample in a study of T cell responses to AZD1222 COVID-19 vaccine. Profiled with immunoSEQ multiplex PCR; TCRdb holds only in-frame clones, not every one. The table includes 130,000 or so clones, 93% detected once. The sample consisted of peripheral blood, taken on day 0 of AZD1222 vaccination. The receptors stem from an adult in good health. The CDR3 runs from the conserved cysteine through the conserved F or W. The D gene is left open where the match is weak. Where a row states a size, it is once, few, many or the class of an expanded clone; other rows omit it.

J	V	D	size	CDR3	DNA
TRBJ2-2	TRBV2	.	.	CASSSPEAVRGGELFF	TGTGCCAGCAGTTCCCCGGAGGCAGTGAGGGGGGGGGAGCTGTTTTTT
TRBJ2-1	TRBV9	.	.	CASSVGPANEQFF	TGTGCCAGCAGCGTAGGTCCAGCCAATGAGCAGTTCTTC
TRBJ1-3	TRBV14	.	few	CASSPGQTPGNTIYF	TGTGCCAGCAGCCCTGGACAGACCCCTGGAAACACCATATATTTT
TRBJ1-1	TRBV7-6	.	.	CASSFQFGMNTEAFF	TGTGCCAGCAGCTTTCAATTCGGGATGAACACTGAAGCTTTCTTT
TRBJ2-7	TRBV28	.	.	CASTEGGTPASYEQYF	TGTGCCAGCACGGAAGGGGGGACGCCTGCATCCTACGAGCAGTACTTC
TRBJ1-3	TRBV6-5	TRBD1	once	CASSRDSSGNTIYF	TGTGCCAGCAGTCGGGACAGCTCTGGAAACACCATATATTTT
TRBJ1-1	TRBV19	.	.	CASSATGALRRAFF	TGTGCCAGTAGTGCGACCGGGGCCCTAAGGAGAGCTTTCTTT
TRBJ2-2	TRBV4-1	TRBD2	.	CASRAGHNTGELFF	TGCGCCAGCAGAGCGGGGCATAACACCGGGGAGCTGTTTTTT
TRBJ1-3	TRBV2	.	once	CASSGLGNTIYF	TGTGCCAGCAGTGGTCTAGGAAACACCATATATTTT
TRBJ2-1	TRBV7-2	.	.	CASSLGGGSWVF	TGTGCCAGCAGCTTAGGGGGTGGTAGCTGGGTCTTC
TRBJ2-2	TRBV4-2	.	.	CASSQDPGGRSGELFF	TGTGCCAGCAGCCAAGATCCAGGGGGGCGGTCCGGGGAGCTGTTTTTT
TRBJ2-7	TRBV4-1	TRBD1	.	CASSQEGQEMSEQYF	TGCGCCAGCAGCCAAGAGGGACAGGAGATGAGCGAGCAGTACTTC
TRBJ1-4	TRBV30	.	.	CAWSDSFNEKLFF	TGTGCCTGGAGTGACAGTTTTAATGAAAAACTGTTTTTT
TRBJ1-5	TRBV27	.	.	CASSPWTWYDGNQPQHF	TGTGCCAGCAGTCCGTGGACATGGTATGATGGCAATCAGCCCCAGCATTTT
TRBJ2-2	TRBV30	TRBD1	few	CAWYPFPGQGAVGELFF	TGTGCCTGGTACCCCTTTCCGGGACAGGGGGCGGTCGGGGAGCTGTTTTTT
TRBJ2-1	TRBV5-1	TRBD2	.	CASSLGLAGAFLPFF	TGCGCCAGCAGCTTGGGACTAGCGGGAGCATTTTTGCCGTTCTTC
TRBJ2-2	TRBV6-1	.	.	CASSDRVTGELFF	TGTGCCAGCAGTGACAGGGTCACCGGGGAGCTGTTTTTT
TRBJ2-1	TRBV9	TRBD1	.	CASSEGASYNEQFF	TGTGCCAGCAGCGAGGGGGCCTCCTACAATGAGCAGTTCTTC
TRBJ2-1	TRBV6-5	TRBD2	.	CASGGTAGGNNEQFF	TGTGCCAGTGGCGGGACAGCGGGGGGGAACAATGAGCAGTTCTTC
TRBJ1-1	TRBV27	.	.	CASSSPGGNTEAFF	TGTGCCAGCAGTTCCCCCGGCGGGAACACTGAAGCTTTCTTT
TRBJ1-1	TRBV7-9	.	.	CASSDRTTNTLNTEAFF	TGTGCCAGCAGCGACAGGACAACTAACACCCTGAACACTGAAGCTTTCTTT
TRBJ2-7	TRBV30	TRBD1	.	CAWVAGQGLGEQYF	TGTGCCTGGGTGGCGGGACAGGGACTGGGCGAGCAGTACTTC
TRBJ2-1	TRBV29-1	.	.	CSITGRGVGEQFF	TGCAGTATCACGGGGCGCGGAGTTGGTGAGCAGTTCTTC
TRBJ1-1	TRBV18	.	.	CASSPSQTETAFF	TGTGCCAGCTCACCATCACAAACAGAGACCGCTTTCTTT
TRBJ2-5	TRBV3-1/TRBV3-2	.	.	CATRDSDQETQYF	TGTGCAACTAGGGACTCCGACCAAGAGACCCAGTACTTC
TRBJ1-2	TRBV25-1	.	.	CASSDVHPSGGYTF	TGTGCCAGCAGTGACGTACACCCCTCGGGTGGCTACACCTTC
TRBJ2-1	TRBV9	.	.	CASSVGEGRNEQFF	TGTGCCAGCAGCGTAGGGGAAGGGAGGAATGAGCAGTTCTTC
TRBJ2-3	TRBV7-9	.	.	CASSFGQGTDTQYF	TGTGCCAGCAGCTTCGGGCAGGGAACAGATACGCAGTATTTT
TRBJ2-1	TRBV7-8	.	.	CASSLRSSVTYLRDEQFF	TGTGCCAGCAGCTTACGGTCTAGTGTGACGTACTTGCGCGATGAGCAGTTCTTC
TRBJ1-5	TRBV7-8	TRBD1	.	CASSLGGQGAFHQPQHF	TGTGCCAGCAGCCTGGGGGGTCAGGGGGCTTTCCATCAGCCCCAGCATTTT
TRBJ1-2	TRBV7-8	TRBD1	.	CASSLIVDRFYGYTF	TGTGCCAGCAGCCTGATTGTGGACAGGTTCTATGGCTACACCTTC
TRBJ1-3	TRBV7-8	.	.	CASSLEMGIFGNTIYF	TGTGCCAGCAGCTTAGAGATGGGGATCTTCGGAAACACCATATATTTT
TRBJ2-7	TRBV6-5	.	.	CATQYVGGGREQYF	TGTGCCACCCAATACGTTGGAGGGGGAAGGGAGCAGTACTTC
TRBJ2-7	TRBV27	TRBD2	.	CASSFYSSGRAGYEQYF	TGTGCCAGCAGTTTCTATTCTAGCGGGAGGGCCGGGTACGAGCAGTACTTC
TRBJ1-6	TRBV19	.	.	CASSNLLAYNSPLHF	TGTGCCAGTAGTAACCTTCTCGCCTATAATTCACCCCTCCACTTT
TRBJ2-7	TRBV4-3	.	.	CASSQDSRSNEQYF	TGCGCCAGCAGCCAAGATTCAAGGAGTAACGAGCAGTACTTC